Described below is a single TCR beta chain sequence and its context. The antigen is unknown. The method was immunoSEQ multiplex PCR; TCRdb's version includes in-frame clones alone and lacks a portion of them. In the table there are 25,000 to 35,000 clones, about 81% of which are singletons. The germline CDR1 and CDR2 sequences are MNHEY and SMNVEV (reference sequence). CDR3 length: 14 amino acids. The V gene end was trimmed by 5 bases and the J gene end by 5 bases; junction bases not matched to a gene: 6. The data belong to a study of OX40 agonist ivuxolimab in advanced cancers. Study information: Ivuxolimab is an agonistic anti-OX40 (CD134) antibody, and patients were treated with it. Findings and caveats of the study: CD8+ T cells showed, on average, more clonal expansion than CD4+ cells. Among the nonresponders, some also had low normalized T-cell clonal expansion.

The source of this sequence is an adult with an advanced solid tumor such as melanoma, head and neck, liver or kidney cancer. The V call is TRBV27, the J call TRBJ2-5; 9 positions match TRBD1. The material sequenced was CD4+ or CD8+ T cells sorted from blood, taken in a trial of the OX40 agonist ivuxolimab. DNA of the CDR3: TGTGCCAGCAGTCCCGGGACAGGGCACGAGACCCAGTACTTC. Its protein is CASSPGTGHETQYF.